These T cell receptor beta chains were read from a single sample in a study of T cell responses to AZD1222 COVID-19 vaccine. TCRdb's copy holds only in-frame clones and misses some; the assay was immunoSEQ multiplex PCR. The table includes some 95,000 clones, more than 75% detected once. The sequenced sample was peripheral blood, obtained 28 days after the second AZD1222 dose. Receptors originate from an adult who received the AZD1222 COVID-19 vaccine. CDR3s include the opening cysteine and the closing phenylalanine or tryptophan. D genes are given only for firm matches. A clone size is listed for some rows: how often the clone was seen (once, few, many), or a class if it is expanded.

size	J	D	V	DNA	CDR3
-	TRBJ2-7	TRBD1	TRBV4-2	TGTGCCAGCAGCCAGGACAGGAAGAACGACGAGCAGTACTTC	CASSQDRKNDEQYF
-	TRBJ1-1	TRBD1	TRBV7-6	TGTGCCAGCAGCTTAGGGACAGGGGGGAACACTGAAGCTTTCTTT	CASSLGTGGNTEAFF
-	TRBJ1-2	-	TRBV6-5	TGTGCCAGCATTAAGCAGGGAGACTATGGCTACACCTTC	CASIKQGDYGYTF
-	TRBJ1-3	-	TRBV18	TGTGCCAGCTCACCGGCGGGCTCTGGAAACACCATATATTTT	CASSPAGSGNTIYF
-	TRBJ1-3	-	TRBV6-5	TGTGCCAGCAGGCTTTCAGGGATCACCGGAAACACCATATATTTT	CASRLSGITGNTIYF
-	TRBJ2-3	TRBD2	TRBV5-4	TGTGCCAGCAGCATTAGCGGGTCTACGCAGTATTTT	CASSISGSTQYF
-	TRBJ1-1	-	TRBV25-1	TGTGCCAGCAGTGAATCTTGGACTGAAGCTTTCTTT	CASSESWTEAFF
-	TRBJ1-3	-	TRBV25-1	TGTGCCAGCAGTGAATTTTTCCAGAGCTCTGGAAACACCATATATTTT	CASSEFFQSSGNTIYF
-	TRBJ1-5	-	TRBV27	TGTGCCAGCAGTTTAACCCTAAGGAGTCAGCCCCAGCATTTT	CASSLTLRSQPQHF
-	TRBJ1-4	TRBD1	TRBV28	TGTGCCAGCAGTCCCGACAGGGTTTTGGCAAAACTGTTTTTT	CASSPDRVLAKLFF
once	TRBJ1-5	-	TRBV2	TGTGCCAGCAGTGGAGGGGTTAGCAATCAGCCCCAGCATTTT	CASSGGVSNQPQHF
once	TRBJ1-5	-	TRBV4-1	TGCGCCAGCAGCCAATCTGGGGCAGGGCTATCTGAGCCCCAGCATTTT	CASSQSGAGLSEPQHF
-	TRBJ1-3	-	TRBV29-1	TGCAGCGCAGGCTGGGACTCTGGAAACACCATATATTTT	CSAGWDSGNTIYF
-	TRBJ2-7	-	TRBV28	TGTGCCAGCAAGGGGGGGGGCTTCACCGAGCAGTACTTC	CASKGGGFTEQYF
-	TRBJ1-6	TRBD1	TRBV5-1	TGCGCCAGCAGCCTAGGACAGGGGAACTATAATTCACCCCTCCACTTT	CASSLGQGNYNSPLHF
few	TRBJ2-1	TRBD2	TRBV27	TGTGCCAGCACCGAACTAGCGGGAGGGCTGAACAATGAGCAGTTCTTC	CASTELAGGLNNEQFF
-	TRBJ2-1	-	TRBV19	TGTGCCAGTAATCCTCGACCCACCGGGGGGCCTGAGCAGTTCTTC	CASNPRPTGGPEQFF
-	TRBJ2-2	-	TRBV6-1	TGTGCCAGCAGTGAATTCGGGGAGCTGTTTTTT	CASSEFGELFF
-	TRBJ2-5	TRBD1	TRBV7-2	TGTGCCAGCAGCCCGGACAGGGGGGAACAAGAGACCCAGTACTTC	CASSPDRGEQETQYF
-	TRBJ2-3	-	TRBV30	TGTGCCTGGAGTGGACAGGTGGCAGATACGCAGTATTTT	CAWSGQVADTQYF
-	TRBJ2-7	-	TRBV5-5	TGTGCCAGCAGCTTGCGGATGGGCTCCTACGAGCAGTACTTC	CASSLRMGSYEQYF
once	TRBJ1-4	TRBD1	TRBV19	TGTGCCAGTAGCAATCCCCAGGGGGCGCGAGTTAATGAAAAACTGTTTTTT	CASSNPQGARVNEKLFF
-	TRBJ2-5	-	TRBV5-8	TGTGCCAGCAGCTTGTATGGGGATGGGGAGACCCAGTACTTC	CASSLYGDGETQYF
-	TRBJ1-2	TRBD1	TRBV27	TGTGCCAGCAGTTCCAGGGGGCCGGACTATGGCTACACCTTC	CASSSRGPDYGYTF
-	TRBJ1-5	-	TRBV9	TGTGCCAGCAGCGTAGGGGGCGGAAATCAGCCCCAGCATTTT	CASSVGGGNQPQHF
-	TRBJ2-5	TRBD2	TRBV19	TGTGCCAGTAGTATAGAAAGCGGGGGCACGGTGGAGACCCAGTACTTC	CASSIESGGTVETQYF
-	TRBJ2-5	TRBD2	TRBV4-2	TGTGCCAGCAGCCTAGAGACTAGCGGGGGGGGAGAGACCCAGTACTTC	CASSLETSGGGETQYF
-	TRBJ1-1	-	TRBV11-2	TGTGCCAGCAGCTTAGAAGGGGTTGCGAACACTGAAGCTTTCTTT	CASSLEGVANTEAFF
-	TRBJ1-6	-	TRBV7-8	TGTGCCAGCAGCGACCCTAATTCACCCCTCCACTTT	CASSDPNSPLHF
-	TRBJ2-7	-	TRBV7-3	TGTGCCAGCAGCCCCGATCCCGGGACTCTCTACGAGCAGTACTTC	CASSPDPGTLYEQYF
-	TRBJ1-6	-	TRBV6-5	TGTGCCACTCGCCAGTTCGATTCACCCCTCCACTTT	CATRQFDSPLHF
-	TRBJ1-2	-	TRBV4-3	TGCGCCAGCAGCCATGAACAGGGTAGTGGCTACACCTTC	CASSHEQGSGYTF
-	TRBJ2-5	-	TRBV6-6	TGTGCCAGCAAGAGGGTTACGGGGGAATTGACCCAGTACTTC	CASKRVTGELTQYF
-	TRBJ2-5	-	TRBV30	TGTGCCTGGAGTGGGGACCATAAACAAGAGACCCAGTACTTC	CAWSGDHKQETQYF
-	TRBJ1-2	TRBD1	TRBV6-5	TGTGCCAGCAGTTCTACAGGGGGCAGTGGCTACACCTTC	CASSSTGGSGYTF
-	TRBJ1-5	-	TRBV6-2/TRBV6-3	TGTGCCAGCAGTTTATCTCCGGGGAGGAGTCAGCCCCAGCATTTT	CASSLSPGRSQPQHF